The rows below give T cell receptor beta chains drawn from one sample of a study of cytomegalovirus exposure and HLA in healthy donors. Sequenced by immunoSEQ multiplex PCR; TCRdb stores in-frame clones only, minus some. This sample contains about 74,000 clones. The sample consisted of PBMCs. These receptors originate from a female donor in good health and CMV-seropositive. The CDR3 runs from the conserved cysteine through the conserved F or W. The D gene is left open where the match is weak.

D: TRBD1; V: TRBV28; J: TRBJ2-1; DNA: TGTGCCAGCAGTCGGACAGGGGGCAATGAGCAGTTCTTC; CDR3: CASSRTGGNEQFF
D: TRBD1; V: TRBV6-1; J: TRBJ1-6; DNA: TGTGCCAGCAGTGAACGGACAGGGGATAATTCACCCCTCCACTTT; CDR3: CASSERTGDNSPLHF
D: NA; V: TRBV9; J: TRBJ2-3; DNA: TGTGCCAGCAGCCTCCCCGGGGGTCGCACAGATACGCAGTATTTT; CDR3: CASSLPGGRTDTQYF
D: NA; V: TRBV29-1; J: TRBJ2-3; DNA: TGCAGCGGAAGGGGGAGGGGCACAGATACGCAGTATTTT; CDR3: CSGRGRGTDTQYF
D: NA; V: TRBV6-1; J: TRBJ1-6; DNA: TGTGCCAGCAGTGATGCCAGACTCGGAAGCTCCTATAATTCACCCCTCCACTTT; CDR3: CASSDARLGSSYNSPLHF
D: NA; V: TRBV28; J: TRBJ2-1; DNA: TGTGCCAGCAGTATCCAAACTAATGAGCAGTTCTTC; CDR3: CASSIQTNEQFF
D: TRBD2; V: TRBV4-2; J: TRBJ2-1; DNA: TGTGCCAGCAGCCAAGGGGCGGGAGGATGGGCCAATGAGCAGTTCTTC; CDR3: CASSQGAGGWANEQFF
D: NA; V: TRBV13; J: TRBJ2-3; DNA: TGTGCCAGCAGCTCCGGGACTCTTAGGACAGATACGCAGTATTTT; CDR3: CASSSGTLRTDTQYF
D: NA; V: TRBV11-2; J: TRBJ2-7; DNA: TGTGCCAGCAGCTTAGATCGAACTAGCTACGAGCAGTACTTC; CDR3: CASSLDRTSYEQYF
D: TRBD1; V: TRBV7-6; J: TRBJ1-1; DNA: TGTGCCAGCAGCTCACAGGGGACCTTGAACACTGAAGCTTTCTTT; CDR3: CASSSQGTLNTEAFF
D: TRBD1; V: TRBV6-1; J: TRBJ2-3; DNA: TGTGCCAGCAGTGCCCAGGGGGCCACAGATACGCAGTATTTT; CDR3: CASSAQGATDTQYF
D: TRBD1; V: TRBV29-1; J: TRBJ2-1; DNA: TGCAGCGCGCAGGGGGACGGGTACAATGAGCAGTTCTTC; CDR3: CSAQGDGYNEQFF
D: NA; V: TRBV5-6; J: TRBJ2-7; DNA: TGTGCCAGCAGCTGGACAGTGACCTCCTACGAGCAGTACTTC; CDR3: CASSWTVTSYEQYF
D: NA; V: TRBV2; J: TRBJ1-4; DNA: TGTGCCAGCAGTTCTCAGGGTCTGGGCGAAAAACTGTTTTTT; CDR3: CASSSQGLGEKLFF
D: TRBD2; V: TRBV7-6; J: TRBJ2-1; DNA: TGTGCCAGCAGCTTACGCGGACTAGGCAATGAGCAGTTCTTC; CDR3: CASSLRGLGNEQFF
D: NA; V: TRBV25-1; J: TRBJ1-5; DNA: TGTGCCAGCAGTGAAGTGGGGCTAAATCAGCCCCAGCATTTT; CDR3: CASSEVGLNQPQHF
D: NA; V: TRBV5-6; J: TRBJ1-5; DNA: TGTGCCAGCAGCTTGGGGCACCAGCCCCAGCATTTT; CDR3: CASSLGHQPQHF
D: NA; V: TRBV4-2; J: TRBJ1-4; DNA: TGTGCCAGCAGCCAAGAAGTCGGTGGGGCAGGGTGGACTGAAAAACTGTTTTTT; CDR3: CASSQEVGGAGWTEKLFF
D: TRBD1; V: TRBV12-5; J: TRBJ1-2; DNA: TGTGCTAGTGGTTTGACCACCGGGACAGGGACCTATAGCTACACCTTC; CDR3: CASGLTTGTGTYSYTF
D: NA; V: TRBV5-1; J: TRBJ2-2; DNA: TGCGCCAGCAGTTTAGGAGAGGGGGCCGGGGAGCTGTTTTTT; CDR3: CASSLGEGAGELFF
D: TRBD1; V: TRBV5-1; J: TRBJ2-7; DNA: TGCGCCAGCAGCTCATCGCCGGGACAGGGATCCTACGAGCAGTACTTC; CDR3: CASSSSPGQGSYEQYF
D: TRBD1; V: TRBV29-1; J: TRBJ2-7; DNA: TGCAGCGTTTCAAGGGGGCCGCGGGCCTACGAGCAGTACTTC; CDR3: CSVSRGPRAYEQYF